This note documents a single T cell receptor (beta chain) sequence. The data belong to a study of blood T cell repertoires in COVID-19. Study at large: Both acute and convalescent COVID-19 samples were obtained from the United States, Italy and Spain. Sample material is recorded as cDNA or gDNA derived from T cells, B-cell-depleted T cells, or PBMCs.

Original processing notes: By means of reference gene primer amplification, nucleated cell counts were estimated. The assay was immunoSEQ multiplex PCR, and TCRdb's table has in-frame clones only and misses some. V and J calls and clone size follow that table, whereas D and trimming were derived from the DNA. The repertoire holds some 80,000 clones, with around 82% as singletons. This CDR3 has 14 amino acids. V lost 6 bases and J 7 bases, leaving 18 bases between the germline ends. The germline CDR1 and CDR2 sequences are LNHDA and SQIVND (reference sequence). This sequence originates from a human donor in a cohort sampled during active COVID-19. The genes are TRBV19 and TRBJ1-2, with D possibly TRBD1 on 6 matching bases. Source material: peripheral blood. The CDR3 spells CASSAQGPLGGYTF. The DNA for the CDR3 is TGTGCCAGTAGCGCCCAGGGGCCTCTCGGTGGCTACACCTTC.